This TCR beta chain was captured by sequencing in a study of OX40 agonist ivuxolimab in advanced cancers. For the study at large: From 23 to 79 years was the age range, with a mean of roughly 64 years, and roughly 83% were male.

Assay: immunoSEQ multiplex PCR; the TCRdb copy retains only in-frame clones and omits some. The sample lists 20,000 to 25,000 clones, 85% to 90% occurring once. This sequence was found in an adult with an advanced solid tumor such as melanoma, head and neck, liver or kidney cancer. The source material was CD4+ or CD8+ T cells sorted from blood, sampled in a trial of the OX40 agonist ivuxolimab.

This CDR3 reads CASSTSSDTGELFF. For the CDR3, the DNA is TGTGCCAGCAGTACTAGTTCGGACACCGGGGAGCTGTTTTTT. The rearrangement joins TRBV6-4 to TRBJ2-2, with a possible D match to TRBD2 (5 bases). Per germline, CDR1 MRHNA and CDR2 SNTAGT. The V end was cut by 5 bases, the J end by 3 bases, with 10 bases between. This CDR3 contains 14 residues.